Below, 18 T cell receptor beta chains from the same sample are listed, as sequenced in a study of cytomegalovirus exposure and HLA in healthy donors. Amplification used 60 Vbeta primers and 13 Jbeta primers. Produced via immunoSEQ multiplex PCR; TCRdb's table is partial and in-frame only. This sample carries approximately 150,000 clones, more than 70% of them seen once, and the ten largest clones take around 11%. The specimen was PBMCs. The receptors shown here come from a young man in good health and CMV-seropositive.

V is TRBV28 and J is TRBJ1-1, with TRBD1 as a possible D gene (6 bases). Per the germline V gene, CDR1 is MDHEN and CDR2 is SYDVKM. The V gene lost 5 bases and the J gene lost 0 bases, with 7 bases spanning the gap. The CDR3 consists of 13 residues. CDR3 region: CASSGQMNTEAFF. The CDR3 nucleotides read TGTGCCAGCAGTGGACAGATGAACACTGAAGCTTTCTTT. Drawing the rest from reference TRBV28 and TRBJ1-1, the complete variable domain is DVKVTQSSRYLVKRTGEKVFLECVQDMDHENMFWYRQDPGLGLRLIYFSYDVKMKEKGDIPEGYSVSREKKERFSLILESASTNQTSMYLCASSGQMNTEAFFGQGTRLTVV.

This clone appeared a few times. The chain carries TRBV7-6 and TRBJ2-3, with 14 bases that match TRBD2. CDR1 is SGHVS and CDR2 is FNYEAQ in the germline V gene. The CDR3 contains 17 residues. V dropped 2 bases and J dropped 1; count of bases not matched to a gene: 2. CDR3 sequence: CASSLWGLAGGTDTQYF. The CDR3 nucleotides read TGTGCCAGCAGCTTATGGGGACTAGCGGGAGGCACAGATACGCAGTATTTT.

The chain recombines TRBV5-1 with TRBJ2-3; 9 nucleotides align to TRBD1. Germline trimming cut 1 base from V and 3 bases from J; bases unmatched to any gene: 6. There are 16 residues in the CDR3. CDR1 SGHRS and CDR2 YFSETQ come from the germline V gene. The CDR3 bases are TGCGCCAGCAGCTTGTCCGGTGACAGGGGGACAGATACGCAGTATTTT. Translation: CASSLSGDRGTDTQYF.

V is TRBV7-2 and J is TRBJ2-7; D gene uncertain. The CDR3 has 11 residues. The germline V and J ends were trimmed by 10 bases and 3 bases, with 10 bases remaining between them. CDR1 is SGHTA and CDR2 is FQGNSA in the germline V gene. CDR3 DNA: TGTGCCACCACCCGGTTCTACGAGCAGTACTTC. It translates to CATTRFYEQYF.

DNA of the CDR3: TGTGCCAGCAGCTTAGTTTTCGGGAGCTCCTACGAGCAGTACTTC. Its protein product is CASSLVFGSSYEQYF. The V call is TRBV11-2, the J call TRBJ2-7; D may be TRBD2 (6 bases). The CDR3 is 15 residues long. CDR1 and CDR2 from the germline V gene are SGHAT and FQNNGV. Between the trimmed V and J ends, which lost 1 base and 0 bases, there was a span of 10 bases.

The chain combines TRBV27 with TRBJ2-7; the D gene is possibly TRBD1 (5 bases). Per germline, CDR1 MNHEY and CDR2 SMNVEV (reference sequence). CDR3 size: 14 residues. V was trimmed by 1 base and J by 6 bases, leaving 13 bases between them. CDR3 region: CASSLLAGLSEQYF. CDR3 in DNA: TGTGCCAGCAGTTTATTGGCAGGGCTGAGCGAGCAGTACTTC.

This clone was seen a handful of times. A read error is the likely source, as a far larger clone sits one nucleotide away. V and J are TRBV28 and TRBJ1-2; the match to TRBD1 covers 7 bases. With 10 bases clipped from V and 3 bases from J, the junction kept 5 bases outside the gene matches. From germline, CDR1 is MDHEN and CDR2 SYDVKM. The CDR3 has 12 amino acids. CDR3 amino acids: CAISTGDYGYTF. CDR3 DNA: TGTGCCATCAGCACAGGGGACTATGGCTACACCTTC.

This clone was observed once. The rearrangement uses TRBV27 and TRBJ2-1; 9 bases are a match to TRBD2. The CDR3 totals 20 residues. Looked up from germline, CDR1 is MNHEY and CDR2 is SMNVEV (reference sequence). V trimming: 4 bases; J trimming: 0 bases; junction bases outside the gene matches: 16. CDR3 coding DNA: TGTGCCAGCAGTTCCCCTCGACTAGCGGACCCCCACAGCTCCTACAATGAGCAGTTCTTC. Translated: CASSSPRLADPHSSYNEQFF.

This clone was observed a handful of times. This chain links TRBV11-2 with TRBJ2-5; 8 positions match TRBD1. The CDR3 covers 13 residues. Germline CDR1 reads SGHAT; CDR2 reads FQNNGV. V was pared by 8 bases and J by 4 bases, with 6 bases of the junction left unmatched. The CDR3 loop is CASRRGLGETQYF. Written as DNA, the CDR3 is TGTGCCAGCCGCAGGGGGCTGGGAGAGACCCAGTACTTC.

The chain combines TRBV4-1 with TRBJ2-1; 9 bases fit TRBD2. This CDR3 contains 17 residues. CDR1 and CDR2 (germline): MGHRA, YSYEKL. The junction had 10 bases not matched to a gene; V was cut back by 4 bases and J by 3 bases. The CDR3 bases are TGCGCCAGCAGCCCTAGAGTCGGGACTAGCCTCTACAATGAGCAGTTCTTC. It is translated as CASSPRVGTSLYNEQFF.

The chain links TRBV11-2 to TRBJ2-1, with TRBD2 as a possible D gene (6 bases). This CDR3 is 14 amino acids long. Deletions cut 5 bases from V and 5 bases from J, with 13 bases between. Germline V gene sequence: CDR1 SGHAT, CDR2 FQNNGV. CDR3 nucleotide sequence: TGTGCCAGCAGCCGTACCTCGGGGGACAATGAGCAGTTCTTC. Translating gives CASSRTSGDNEQFF.

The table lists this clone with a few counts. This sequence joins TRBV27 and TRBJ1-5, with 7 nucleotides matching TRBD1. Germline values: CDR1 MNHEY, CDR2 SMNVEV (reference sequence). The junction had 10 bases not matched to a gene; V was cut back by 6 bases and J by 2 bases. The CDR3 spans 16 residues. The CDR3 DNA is TGTGCCAGCAGCCTTATCGGTCAGGGGGGCAATCAGCCCCAGCATTTT. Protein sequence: CASSLIGQGGNQPQHF.

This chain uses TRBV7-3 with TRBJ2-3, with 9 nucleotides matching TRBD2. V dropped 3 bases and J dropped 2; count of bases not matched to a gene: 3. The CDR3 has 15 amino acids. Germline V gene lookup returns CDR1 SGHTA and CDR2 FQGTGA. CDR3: CASSLTSGYTDTQYF. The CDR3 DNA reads TGTGCCAGCAGCTTGACTAGCGGCTACACAGATACGCAGTATTTT.

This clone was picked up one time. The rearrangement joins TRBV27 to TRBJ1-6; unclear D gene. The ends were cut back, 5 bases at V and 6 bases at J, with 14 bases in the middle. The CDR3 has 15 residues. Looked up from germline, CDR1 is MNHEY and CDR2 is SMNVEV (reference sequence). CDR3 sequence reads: CASSTRGGSNSPLHF. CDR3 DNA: TGTGCCAGCAGTACCCGCGGAGGATCTAATTCACCCCTCCACTTT.

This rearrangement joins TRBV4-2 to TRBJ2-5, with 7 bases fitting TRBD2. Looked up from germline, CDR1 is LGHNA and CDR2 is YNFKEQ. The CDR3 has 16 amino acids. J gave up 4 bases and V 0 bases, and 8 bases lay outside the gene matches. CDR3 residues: CASSQDGGRRGETQYF. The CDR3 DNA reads TGTGCCAGCAGCCAAGATGGCGGGAGACGTGGAGAGACCCAGTACTTC.

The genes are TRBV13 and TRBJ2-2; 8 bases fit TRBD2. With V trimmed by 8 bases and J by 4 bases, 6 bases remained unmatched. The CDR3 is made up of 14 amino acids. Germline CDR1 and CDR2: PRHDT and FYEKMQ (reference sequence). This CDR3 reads CASASGSSTGELFF. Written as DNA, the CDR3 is TGTGCCAGCGCGAGCGGGAGTTCCACCGGGGAGCTGTTTTTT.

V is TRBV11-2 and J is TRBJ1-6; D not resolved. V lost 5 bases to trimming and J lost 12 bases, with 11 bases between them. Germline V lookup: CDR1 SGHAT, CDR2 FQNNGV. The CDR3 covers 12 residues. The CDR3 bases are TGTGCCAGCAGCATACCCGGAGGACCCCTCCACTTT. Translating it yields CASSIPGGPLHF.

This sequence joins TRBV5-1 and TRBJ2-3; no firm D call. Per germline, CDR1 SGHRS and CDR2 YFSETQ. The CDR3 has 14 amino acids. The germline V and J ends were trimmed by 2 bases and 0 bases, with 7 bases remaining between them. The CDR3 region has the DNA TGCGCCAGCAGCTTCTCTCCTAGCACAGATACGCAGTATTTT. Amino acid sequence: CASSFSPSTDTQYF.